These T cell receptor beta chains were read from a single sample in a study of T cells after yellow fever vaccination. TCRdb processed the 5' RACE reads anew with MiXCR; each CDR3 protein has one entry. The table lists 100,000 to 150,000 distinct CDR3 sequences, about 8.4% of them singletons. The sequencing used CD8+ T cells sorted from PBMCs, collected on the day of the yellow fever booster vaccination. Receptors originate from a man aged 18 to 30 who received the YFV17D yellow fever vaccine. CDR3s include the opening cysteine and the closing phenylalanine or tryptophan. D genes are given only for firm matches. Size tells how often a clone was seen (once, few, many) or the class of an expanded clone, and some rows leave it out.

J,D,size,V,CDR3,DNA
TRBJ2-4,NA,NA,TRBV28,CASSYYLPLGGQDIQYF,TGTGCCAGCAGTTACTATCTCCCCCTGGGGGGGCAAGACATTCAGTACTTC
TRBJ2-6,NA,NA,TRBV27,CASSSLGPRGANVLTF,TGTGCCAGCAGTTCGTTAGGGCCCCGTGGGGCCAACGTCCTGACTTTC
TRBJ2-1,TRBD1,few,TRBV25-1,CASSEYPRQGGNEQFF,TGTGCCAGCAGTGAATATCCGAGACAGGGGGGCAATGAGCAGTTCTTC
TRBJ1-2,NA,NA,TRBV6-2/TRBV6-3,CASSYSAWGYTF,TGTGCCAGCAGTTACTCAGCCTGGGGCTACACCTTC
TRBJ2-3,NA,NA,TRBV6-5,CASSWGADTQYF,TGTGCCAGCAGCTGGGGTGCAGATACGCAGTATTTT
TRBJ2-2,NA,many,TRBV29-1,CSAYQRVTNTGELFF,TGCAGCGCATATCAGCGGGTGACGAACACCGGGGAGCTGTTTTTT
TRBJ2-5,NA,many,TRBV5-1,CASSWSDSQETQYF,TGCGCCAGCAGCTGGTCGGACAGCCAAGAGACCCAGTACTTC
TRBJ1-1,TRBD1,NA,TRBV4-2,CASSQGTGMNTEAFF,TGTGCCAGCAGCCAGGGGACAGGGATGAACACTGAAGCTTTCTTT
TRBJ2-5,TRBD2,few,TRBV12-3/TRBV12-4,CASSPAGRGTQYF,TGTGCCAGCAGTCCAGCGGGGAGGGGGACCCAGTACTTC
TRBJ2-3,TRBD2,NA,TRBV7-8,CASSLKRTSASTDTQYF,TGTGCCAGCAGCTTAAAACGGACTAGCGCTAGCACAGATACGCAGTATTTT
TRBJ2-5,NA,NA,TRBV20-1,CSARDRLGWETQYF,TGCAGTGCTAGAGATCGCCTAGGATGGGAGACCCAGTACTTC
TRBJ2-7,NA,NA,TRBV27,CASSLRRSYEQYF,TGTGCCAGCAGTTTGCGTAGATCCTACGAGCAGTACTTC
TRBJ1-2,NA,few,TRBV29-1,CSVVGRLYGYTF,TGCAGCGTTGTTGGCCGCCTCTATGGCTACACCTTC
TRBJ2-1,NA,NA,TRBV10-3,CAISERGDSGSKGPGSYNEQFF,TGTGCCATCAGTGAGCGGGGCGATAGCGGAAGCAAGGGACCTGGTTCCTACAATGAGCAGTTCTTC
TRBJ2-5,NA,few,TRBV9,CASSISGAQETQYF,TGTGCCAGCAGCATCTCGGGGGCTCAAGAGACCCAGTACTTC
TRBJ2-3,TRBD1,few,TRBV11-2,CASSWTGARTDTQYF,TGTGCCAGCAGCTGGACAGGGGCCCGCACAGATACGCAGTATTTT
TRBJ2-5,NA,few,TRBV20-1,CSALEGQETQYF,TGCAGTGCTCTGGAGGGCCAAGAGACCCAGTACTTC
TRBJ2-1,TRBD2,NA,TRBV15,CATSGSGGTYNEQFF,TGTGCCACCAGCGGCAGCGGGGGAACTTACAATGAGCAGTTCTTC
TRBJ2-5,TRBD2,NA,TRBV4-1,CASSQLAGEDGETQYF,TGCGCCAGCAGCCAGCTAGCGGGGGAGGATGGGGAGACCCAGTACTTC
TRBJ2-1,NA,few,TRBV4-1,CASSQEAANNEQFF,TGCGCCAGCAGCCAAGAGGCTGCCAACAATGAGCAGTTCTTC
TRBJ1-5,TRBD1,few,TRBV6-1,CASSEARTGLHQPQHF,TGTGCCAGCAGTGAAGCTCGGACAGGGTTGCATCAGCCCCAGCATTTT
TRBJ1-2,TRBD1,few,TRBV11-1,CASSLAQGVNYGYTF,TGTGCCAGCAGCTTAGCACAGGGGGTCAACTATGGCTACACCTTC
TRBJ1-6,NA,few,TRBV6-6,CASRSGTRGSPLHF,TGTGCCAGCAGGTCCGGAACCCGGGGTTCACCCCTCCACTTT
TRBJ2-2,NA,few,TRBV12-3/TRBV12-4,CASSPAGVEVFF,TGTGCCAGCAGTCCCGCCGGTGTTGAGGTGTTTTTT
TRBJ1-6,TRBD1,few,TRBV3-1,CASSQVPTGVNSPLHF,TGTGCCAGCAGCCAAGTCCCGACAGGGGTGAATTCACCCCTCCACTTT
TRBJ2-3,NA,NA,TRBV7-9,CASSGSDSTDTQYF,TGTGCCAGCAGCGGATCCGATAGCACAGATACGCAGTATTTT
TRBJ1-1,NA,few,TRBV29-1,CSMRRSGGTEAFF,TGCAGCATGAGAAGGTCGGGAGGCACTGAAGCTTTCTTT
TRBJ2-7,NA,NA,TRBV6-2/TRBV6-3,CASSYATGVGEQYF,TGTGCCAGCAGTTACGCGACGGGGGTGGGGGAGCAGTACTTC
TRBJ2-3,TRBD2,few,TRBV7-8,CASSLASGDSDTQYF,TGTGCCAGCAGCCTAGCTAGCGGGGATTCCGATACGCAGTATTTT
TRBJ2-1,NA,NA,TRBV4-2,CASSQVKSNEQFF,TGTGCCAGCAGCCAAGTAAAGTCCAATGAGCAGTTCTTC
TRBJ2-7,NA,few,TRBV7-2,CASSFHRSYEQYF,TGTGCCAGCAGCTTTCACCGCTCCTACGAGCAGTACTTC
TRBJ2-6,NA,NA,TRBV6-5,CASTKYRANVLTF,TGTGCCAGCACTAAGTATCGGGCCAACGTCCTGACTTTC
TRBJ1-1,NA,few,TRBV4-2,CASSQERVSGTEAFF,TGTGCCAGCAGCCAAGAGAGGGTAAGTGGCACTGAAGCTTTCTTT
TRBJ2-1,NA,many,TRBV20-1,CSARDPFRKVDEQFF,TGCAGTGCTAGAGACCCCTTCAGGAAGGTAGATGAGCAGTTCTTC
TRBJ2-5,TRBD1,many,TRBV7-8,CASSLRRFPLDRAIQETQYF,TGTGCCAGCAGCTTGCGTAGATTCCCCCTCGACAGGGCTATCCAAGAGACCCAGTACTTC
TRBJ1-3,NA,NA,TRBV12-3/TRBV12-4,CASRYGPGSGNTIYF,TGTGCCAGCAGGTACGGACCGGGCTCTGGAAACACCATATATTTT
TRBJ1-4,TRBD1,NA,TRBV12-3/TRBV12-4,CASSLALTGDVEKLFF,TGTGCCAGCAGTTTAGCGCTGACAGGGGATGTGGAAAAACTGTTTTTT
TRBJ2-7,NA,NA,TRBV7-6,CASSLGDQGGYEQYF,TGTGCCAGCAGCTTAGGGGACCAGGGCGGCTACGAGCAGTACTTC
TRBJ2-1,NA,NA,TRBV29-1,CSVQGLTNEQFF,TGCAGCGTTCAGGGGTTGACCAATGAGCAGTTCTTC
TRBJ1-4,NA,NA,TRBV24-1,CATSDSDGADGEKLFF,TGTGCCACCAGTGATTCCGACGGGGCGGACGGTGAAAAACTGTTTTTT
TRBJ2-5,TRBD2,few,TRBV4-1,CASSQEFSGDHKETQYF,TGCGCCAGCAGCCAAGAATTTAGCGGGGACCATAAAGAGACCCAGTACTTC
TRBJ2-5,NA,many,TRBV15,CATSRDSGHLRQYF,TGTGCCACCAGCAGAGATTCGGGGCATCTACGCCAGTACTTC
TRBJ2-2,TRBD2,many,TRBV7-8,CASSPGLAGIPGELFF,TGTGCCAGCAGCCCCGGACTAGCGGGGATCCCCGGGGAGCTGTTTTTT